This T cell receptor beta chain was sequenced in a study of cytomegalovirus exposure and HLA in healthy donors. Points from the study as a whole: The authors considered a cluster of highly shared sequence variants likely to be a sequencing artifact. Sequences of the TCR beta chain were said to predict the HLA-A and HLA-B alleles of most subjects accurately. TRBV6-2, TRBV6-3 and some other V segments were excluded as indistinguishable.

The CDR3 is 15 residues long. Germline assignment: CDR1 SNHLY and CDR2 FYNNEI. V gave up 4 bases and J gave up 12 bases; unmatched junction bases: 10. PCR employed 60 Vbeta and 13 Jbeta primers. Measured with immunoSEQ multiplex PCR; TCRdb has only the in-frame clones, and not every one. The sample shows 150,000 to 200,000 clones, roughly 74% of them seen only once. On this clone: Its specificity is not known.

This chain uses TRBV2 with TRBJ2-4, with TRBD2 identical over 12 bases. This receptor was taken from a woman in her twenties or thirties in good health and CMV-seronegative. Sequencing was carried out using PBMCs. The CDR3 here is CASSAPSGGAGAQYF. The CDR3 DNA reads as TGTGCCAGCAGTGCTCCTAGCGGGGGGGCCGGAGCTCAGTACTTC. Together with reference TRBV2 and TRBJ2-4, the CDR3 gives the full variable domain: EPEVTQTPSHQVTQMGQEVILRCVPISNHLYFYWYRQILGQKVEFLVSFYNNEISEKSEIFDDQFSVERPDGSNFTLKIRSTKLEDSAMYFCASSAPSGGAGAQYFGAGTRLSVL.